The 9 T cell receptor beta chains presented below share a single source sample, sequenced in a study of shared clonotypes between healthy human individuals. The assay was immunoSEQ multiplex PCR, and TCRdb's table has in-frame clones only and misses some. This repertoire shows roughly 2,500,000 clones, 90% to 95% found once; its top ten account for about 0.34%. The sequenced sample was naive CD4+ T cells from PBMCs. As for subset: CD45RA+ positively selected. These receptors were obtained from a young man in good health. Some clones in this sample may be carry-over from other donors' samples.

The chain is built from TRBV7-8 and TRBJ1-2; no clear D. Per the germline V gene, CDR1 is SGHVS and CDR2 is FQNEAQ. The CDR3 is made up of 15 amino acids. Trimming shortened V by 0 bases and J by 6 bases, and 14 bases separated the two germline ends. The CDR3 loop reads CASSLALRISDGYTF. In DNA form, the CDR3 reads TGTGCCAGCAGCTTAGCGCTCAGGATAAGTGATGGCTACACCTTC. Combining the CDR3 with reference TRBV7-8 and TRBJ1-2 gives the whole variable domain GAGVSQSPRYKVAKRGQDVALRCDPISGHVSLFWYQQALGQGPEFLTYFQNEAQLDKSGLPSDRFFAERPEGSVSTLKIQRTQQEDSAVYLCASSLALRISDGYTFGSGTRLTVV.

This clone appeared once. V gene TRBV10-2 combines with J gene TRBJ2-7; D not certain. CDR3 length equals 11 residues. V shed 5 bases and J shed 6 bases, with 8 bases lying between them. CDR1 is WSHSY and CDR2 is SAAADI in the germline V gene. DNA for the CDR3: TGCGCCAGCAGTTTTTCAGGCGAGCAGTACTTC. As protein: CASSFSGEQYF.

The V call is TRBV7-2, the J call TRBJ1-1; no clear D gene. CDR1 is SGHTA, CDR2 FQGNSA, per germline. The CDR3 covers 13 residues. With 3 bases removed from V and 1 base from J, the gap between germline ends came to 6 bases. In DNA form, the CDR3 reads TGTGCCAGCAGCTTTAAAGCGAACACTGAAGCTTTCTTT. Amino acid sequence: CASSFKANTEAFF.

This rearrangement joins TRBV10-3 to TRBJ2-1; 11 bases match TRBD2. Germline V CDR1 and CDR2: ENHRY, SYGVKD. The CDR3 sequence is 14 residues long. After removal of 6 bases from V and 10 bases from J, the junction contained 8 bases not matched to a gene. The CDR3 spells CAIRRLAGGNEQFF. The CDR3 DNA is TGTGCCATCAGAAGGCTAGCGGGAGGAAACGAGCAGTTCTTC.

This chain joins TRBV10-2 and TRBJ1-5; the D gene is possibly TRBD1 (5 bases). Trimming removed 7 bases from V and 4 bases from J, with 11 bases in between. The CDR3 contains 13 residues. The germline V gene has CDR1 WSHSY and CDR2 SAAADI. In DNA form, the CDR3 reads TGCGCCAGCAAGAGGGGCCCGAATCAGCCCCAGCATTTT. This sequence encodes CASKRGPNQPQHF.

This clone occurred once. The V call is TRBV19, the J call TRBJ2-3; the D is unclear. This CDR3 region has 13 residues. Germline V gene data show CDR1 as LNHDA and CDR2 as SQIVND (reference sequence). V was trimmed by 6 bases and J by 2 bases, leaving 9 bases between them. CDR3 coding DNA: TGTGCCAGTAGCAAGCCACCCACAGATACGCAGTATTTT. Its protein is CASSKPPTDTQYF.

This clone turned up a few times. V and J are TRBV19 and TRBJ1-5; D is perhaps TRBD1 (6 bases). The V and J ends lost 5 bases and 0 bases respectively, with 11 bases between them. Per the germline V gene, CDR1 is LNHDA and CDR2 is SQIVND (reference sequence). This CDR3 has 15 amino acids. For the CDR3, the DNA is TGTGCCAGTAGTGTGAGGGGGAGTAGCAATCAGCCCCAGCATTTT. The encoded protein is CASSVRGSSNQPQHF. Full variable domain (remainder filled in from reference TRBV19 and TRBJ1-5): DGGITQSPKYLFRKEGQNVTLSCEQNLNHDAMYWYRQDPGQGLRLIYYSQIVNDFQKGDIAEGYSVSREKKESFPLTVTSAQKNPTAFYLCASSVRGSSNQPQHFGDGTRLSIL.

This clone appeared a single time. This chain connects TRBV7-2 to TRBJ2-2, with 11 bases fitting TRBD1. The junction had 6 bases not matched to a gene; V was cut back by 2 bases and J by 1 base. Germline CDR1 reads SGHTA; CDR2 reads FQGNSA. CDR3 length: 18 residues. The CDR3 loop reads CASSLPLGTGGNTGELFF. The CDR3 DNA reads TGTGCCAGCAGCTTACCATTGGGGACAGGGGGGAACACCGGGGAGCTGTTTTTT.

On this clone itself: Other DNA sequences in this sample translate to the same CDR3. V is TRBV10-3 and J is TRBJ1-2; a weak D match, TRBD1 (6 bases). V lost 3 bases, J lost 4 bases, and 12 bases lay in between. Germline V lookup: CDR1 ENHRY, CDR2 SYGVKD. This CDR3 is 14 amino acids long. CDR3 protein: CAISEGGGGYGYTF. The DNA for the CDR3 is TGTGCCATCAGTGAAGGGGGTGGCGGCTATGGCTACACCTTC.